This T cell receptor (beta chain) was documented in a study of beta chain features in type 1 diabetes. Every isolated RNA sample was fully reverse transcribed, so sequencing captured expressed TCRB transcripts. Assay used: immunoSEQ multiplex PCR; TCRdb lists only in-frame clones, some missing. Counted here are 900,000 or so clones, about a sixth occurring once; the ten biggest clones make up about 0.02%. This CDR3 has 16 amino acids. Trimming at V came to 3 bases and at J to 4 bases, leaving 7 bases not matched to a gene. Germline CDR1 reads LNHDA; CDR2 reads SQIVND (reference sequence). The chain combines TRBV19 with TRBJ2-2, with 8 bases matching TRBD2. Sequences were obtained from naive CD4+ T cells from blood. The receptor comes from a woman aged 18-29 years in good health. CDR3 amino acids: CASSISAGVGTGELFF. In DNA form, the CDR3 reads TGTGCCAGTAGTATCTCAGCGGGAGTAGGCACCGGGGAGCTGTTTTTT.